Listed below are T cell receptor beta chains from one sample, sequenced in a study of T cell repertoires in cytomegalovirus infection. TCRdb independently ran MiXCR on the reads; one entry per CDR3 protein. Here the sample spans 750,000 to 950,000 distinct CDR3 sequences, about 29% being singletons. These TCRs' antigens remain unknown. The source material was cultured CD8+ T cells from PBMCs, sampled from culture after CMV antigen stimulation. Receptors originate from a human donor in good health (CMV status not recorded). Some clones in this sample may be carry-over from other donors' samples. CDR3s leave out the opening cysteine and the closing phenylalanine or tryptophan. The order of the fields is clone size, CDR3 length, V gene, CDR3 protein. Only part of the rows carry a size: once, few, many, or a class if the clone is expanded.

.	13	TRBV7-9	ASSLSQGINTEAF
few	14	TRBV7-9	ASSPSAGTGYYGYT
.	13	TRBV25-1	ASSEYGRSGNTIY
few	14	TRBV6-5	ASSYSRGLAGATQY
few	11	TRBV7-6	ASSSRIGGTQY
many	11	TRBV6-2/TRBV6-3	AIEHPLKAEAF
.	11	TRBV19	ASSIAVGYEQY
.	13	TRBV7-8	ASSGFHDRNYEQY
.	11	TRBV27	ASLTREGSEQF
.	13	TRBV19	ASSPQGLVGTEAF